This T cell receptor (beta chain) was profiled in a study of blood T cell repertoires in COVID-19. In the study overall: The analysed material was cDNA or gDNA that came from T cells, B-cell-depleted T cells, or PBMCs.

In the original analysis: Estimation of nucleated cell counts relied on the amplification of reference gene primers. Clones were read by immunoSEQ multiplex PCR, and TCRdb kept only the in-frame ones, dropping some. V, J and clone size were drawn from that table, and D and trimming were deduced from the DNA. The data hold around 160,000 clones, with 82% observed a single time. Germline trimming cut 5 bases from V and 4 bases from J; bases unmatched to any gene: 9. The CDR3 loop spans 15 amino acids. The V gene's germline CDR1 is LNHNV and CDR2 YYDKDF (reference sequence). This TCR came from a human donor with acute or convalescent COVID-19. The donor label of this sample is uncertain. The V call is TRBV15, the J call TRBJ1-2; 8 nucleotides match TRBD1. The sequenced sample consisted of peripheral blood. The CDR3: CATSGWDRLTYGYTF. Here the CDR3 DNA reads TGTGCCACCAGCGGTTGGGACAGGTTAACCTATGGCTACACCTTC.